Listed here is a single TCR beta chain. This entry comes from a study of PD-1 blockade in mismatch repair-deficient tumors. Looked up from germline, CDR1 is MNHEY and CDR2 is SVGAGI. The CDR3 contains 14 residues. After removal of 5 bases from V and 4 bases from J, the junction contained 5 bases not matched to a gene. Here immunoSEQ multiplex PCR was the method, and the copy in TCRdb shows in-frame clones only, minus some. The table has approximately 9,800 clones, more than 80% seen once. The sample in question was PBMCs, obtained about 47 weeks after starting pembrolizumab. This sequence was found in an adult with mismatch repair-deficient cancer. This sequence joins TRBV6-5 and TRBJ2-7, with 10 bases identical to TRBD1. CDR3 nucleotides: TGTGCCAGCAGTCTCACGGGACAGGGGTACGAGCAGTACTTC. This encodes CASSLTGQGYEQYF.